This is a list of T cell receptor beta chains from one sample in a study of blood T cell repertoires in COVID-19. Sequenced by immunoSEQ multiplex PCR; TCRdb stores in-frame clones only, minus some. The sample yields approximately 150,000 clones, roughly 87% seen once. The sequenced sample consisted of peripheral blood. These TCRs come from a woman between 45 and 65 years old with acute or convalescent COVID-19. Each CDR3 is given with its conserved first and last residue. A D gene is named only where the DNA matches it firmly. Only part of the rows carry a size: once, few, many, or a class if the clone is expanded.

v_call,d_call,clone_size,j_call,cdr3_aa,cdr3_nt
TRBV19,NA,NA,TRBJ1-2,CASRIVGQLSYGYTF,TGTGCCAGTAGAATAGTTGGACAGTTGAGCTATGGCTACACCTTC
TRBV27,TRBD1,NA,TRBJ1-2,CASRITGDISGYTF,TGTGCCAGCAGGATCACAGGGGATATCAGCGGCTACACCTTC
TRBV5-6,TRBD1,NA,TRBJ1-2,CASSPARGNYGYTF,TGTGCCAGCAGCCCGGCCAGGGGGAACTATGGCTACACCTTC
TRBV6-6,TRBD1,NA,TRBJ1-2,CASSVTGEGYGYTF,TGTGCCAGCAGTGTGACAGGGGAGGGCTATGGCTACACCTTC
TRBV30,TRBD1,NA,TRBJ2-3,CACPRQGRDTQYF,TGTGCCTGCCCGCGACAGGGGAGAGATACGCAGTATTTT
TRBV7-9,NA,NA,TRBJ2-5,CASSFLQETQYF,TGTGCCAGCAGCTTCCTCCAAGAGACCCAGTACTTC
TRBV19,TRBD1,NA,TRBJ1-2,CASSGQAVEPIYGYTF,TGTGCCAGTAGCGGACAGGCGGTGGAACCTATCTATGGCTACACCTTC
TRBV23-1,NA,NA,TRBJ1-5,CASKSEYSNQPQHF,TGCGCCAGCAAATCGGAGTATAGCAATCAGCCCCAGCATTTT
TRBV9,NA,NA,TRBJ1-1,CASSEFQTVLNTEAFF,TGTGCCAGCAGCGAATTCCAAACAGTGTTGAACACTGAAGCTTTCTTT
TRBV5-1,NA,NA,TRBJ1-3,CASSSLTGASGNTIYF,TGCGCCAGCAGCAGCCTAACAGGAGCCTCTGGAAACACCATATATTTT
TRBV10-3,NA,once,TRBJ2-7,CAISPDSEQYF,TGTGCCATCAGTCCGGACAGCGAGCAGTACTTC
TRBV6-2/TRBV6-3,TRBD1,NA,TRBJ2-1,CASSSAASGTGHNEQFF,TGTGCCAGCAGTTCTGCCGCGTCCGGGACAGGGCACAATGAGCAGTTCTTC
TRBV5-1,NA,NA,TRBJ2-7,CASSPPDSSYEQYF,TGCGCCAGCAGCCCGCCGGACAGTTCCTACGAGCAGTACTTC
TRBV5-6,TRBD2,NA,TRBJ2-2,CASSPTSGGYTGELFF,TGTGCCAGCAGCCCCACTAGCGGGGGGTACACCGGGGAGCTGTTTTTT
TRBV9,NA,NA,TRBJ1-1,CASSVGLVNTEAFF,TGTGCCAGCAGCGTAGGGTTAGTAAACACTGAAGCTTTCTTT
TRBV7-2,NA,NA,TRBJ2-1,CASSFRGGQGNEQFF,TGTGCCAGCAGCTTTCGTGGGGGCCAAGGCAATGAGCAGTTCTTC
TRBV6-5,NA,once,TRBJ2-7,CASRRDSSYEQYF,TGTGCCAGCCGCCGAGACAGCTCCTACGAGCAGTACTTC
TRBV6-6,NA,NA,TRBJ1-1,CASSYGPRRDTEAFF,TGTGCCAGCAGTTACGGGCCTCGCAGGGACACTGAAGCTTTCTTT
TRBV21-1,NA,NA,TRBJ2-7,CASSVFGERSYEQYF,TGTGCCAGCAGCGTCTTCGGCGAGAGGTCTTACGAGCAGTACTTC
TRBV30,NA,NA,TRBJ2-5,CAWIIIRGTRETQYF,TGTGCCTGGATCATCATAAGGGGTACCCGGGAGACCCAGTACTTC
TRBV12-5,NA,NA,TRBJ1-4,CASVPTRGGANEKLFF,TGTGCTAGTGTCCCCACACGGGGGGGGGCTAATGAAAAACTGTTTTTT
TRBV7-3,TRBD2,NA,TRBJ2-3,CASSSGGLAGGMDTQYF,TGTGCCAGCAGCTCCGGCGGACTAGCGGGGGGGATGGATACGCAGTATTTT
TRBV30,NA,NA,TRBJ1-2,CAWSVSGFDGYTF,TGTGCCTGGAGTGTATCAGGGTTCGATGGCTACACCTTC